The clone carrying this T cell receptor (beta chain) has a count of ten or more. V shed 6 bases, J shed 4 bases, and the junction held 9 bases outside the gene matches. Germline V gives CDR1 SGHAT, CDR2 FQDESV (reference sequence). This CDR3 spans 15 amino acids. TCR beta CDR3 amplification used RNA transcripts. The authors performed first-round RT-PCR with HTBI primers and then a second-round multiplex PCR. TCRdb re-derived calls from the multiplex PCR reads in MiXCR, one entry per CDR3 protein. The sample consists of under 350,000 distinct CDR3 sequences, roughly 15% of them appearing once. The sample is drawn from a study of Graves' ophthalmopathy and Graves' hyperthyroidism.

Sequences were obtained from peripheral blood. This chain connects TRBV11-1 to TRBJ1-1; 9 bases fit TRBD1. The TCR was taken from an adult man with Graves' ophthalmopathy. The CDR3 coding sequence is TGTGCCAGCAGTCGCACAGGGGGCTTGGGCACTGAAGCTTTCTTT. Translated: CASSRTGGLGTEAFF.